A single sample is the source of the 25 T cell receptor beta chains below, sequenced in a study of cytomegalovirus exposure and HLA in healthy donors (dated by TCRdb to between 2016 and 2019). The protocol used for the library was the immunoSEQ multiplex PCR assay. For the multiplex PCR, a mixture combining 60 forward primers for TCR Vbeta segments and 13 reverse primers for TCR Jbeta segments was used. TCRdb took this table from immuneACCESS and kept in-frame rearrangements with V and J called. Such tables lack part of the clones; where checked against another copy, unresolved V genes explain under half of the gap, and the rest is unexplained. This sample holds about 150,000 clones; around four fifths were observed only once. The leading ten clones occupy about 4.9% of the sample. Specimen: PBMCs. The receptors come from a man aged 30 to 45 in good health.

This clone appeared many times. The same CDR3 also results from other DNA sequences found in this sample. The V gene is TRBV28, the J gene TRBJ2-7; TRBD2 matches 14 bases. V lost 5 bases to trimming and J lost 3 bases; unmatched junction nucleotides: 3. Germline CDR1 is MDHEN and CDR2 is SYDVKM. There are 15 residues in the CDR3. In DNA, the CDR3 is TGTGCCAGCAGTCCTGGGACTAGCGGGAGCTACGAGCAGTACTTC. Translation gives CASSPGTSGSYEQYF.

This chain links TRBV14 with TRBJ1-6; D not certain. CDR1 is SGHDN and CDR2 is FVKESK in the germline V gene. The ends were cut back, 4 bases at V and 10 bases at J, with 20 bases in the middle. This CDR3 has 16 amino acids. The CDR3 DNA sequence: TGTGCCAGCAGCCGTAACTTGGGAGGGAATGGGTCACCCCTCCACTTT. This codes for CASSRNLGGNGSPLHF.

The CDR3 region is CASSMQQDFETQYF. Here the CDR3 DNA reads TGTGCCAGTTCCATGCAGCAGGACTTTGAGACCCAGTACTTC. The rearrangement links TRBV9 to TRBJ2-5; perhaps TRBD2 as D (5 bases). The CDR3 spans 14 residues. Germline V gives CDR1 SGDLS, CDR2 YYNGEE. The V gene lost 8 bases and the J gene lost 5 bases, with 19 bases spanning the gap.

V is TRBV29-1 and J is TRBJ1-2, with D perhaps TRBD1 (5 bases). The CDR3 totals 15 residues. Germline V gene sequence: CDR1 SQVTM, CDR2 ANQGSEA. Trimming pared 4 bases from V and 4 bases from J, leaving 19 bases between. The CDR3 here is CSVVSPRGEGYGYTF. DNA for the CDR3: TGCAGCGTTGTCAGCCCTCGGGGGGAGGGCTATGGCTACACCTTC.

V is TRBV29-1 and J is TRBJ2-7, with 8 bases identical to TRBD2. After removal of 6 bases from V and 3 bases from J, the junction contained 7 bases not matched to a gene. Germline V gene data show CDR1 as SQVTM and CDR2 as ANQGSEA. This CDR3 is built from 13 residues. The CDR3 nucleotides read TGCAGCGTCGAGGAGCGGGAGCACTACGAGCAGTACTTC. Its translation is CSVEEREHYEQYF.

This clone occurred once. The chain has TRBV7-6 and TRBJ2-2, with a weak D call TRBD2 (6 bases). V shed 4 bases and J shed 2 bases, with 11 bases lying between them. Germline V lookup: CDR1 SGHVS, CDR2 FNYEAQ. There are 15 residues in the CDR3. CDR3 DNA: TGTGCCAGCAGCTCATCTAGCGCCAACACCGGGGAGCTGTTTTTT. Translating gives CASSSSSANTGELFF.

V and J are TRBV14 and TRBJ2-1; D is undetermined. The germline V gene has CDR1 SGHDN and CDR2 FVKESK. With 5 bases removed from V and 6 bases from J, the gap between germline ends came to 14 bases. The CDR3 covers 14 residues. DNA of the CDR3: TGTGCCAGCAGCTATACCAGCGTGTTCAATGAGCAGTTCTTC. Translation: CASSYTSVFNEQFF.

The chain recombines TRBV7-8 with TRBJ2-2, with 7 bases identical to TRBD1. V lost 4 bases and J lost 0; bases outside the gene matches: 5. The length of the CDR3 is 16 residues. Looked up from germline, CDR1 is SGHVS and CDR2 is FQNEAQ. The CDR3: CASSSGQATNTGELFF. DNA of the CDR3: TGTGCCAGCAGCTCTGGACAGGCCACGAACACCGGGGAGCTGTTTTTT.

The rearrangement uses TRBV9 and TRBJ2-7; 12 bases align to TRBD1. V dropped 0 bases and J dropped 5; count of bases not matched to a gene: 3. The CDR3 loop spans 15 amino acids. Germline assignment: CDR1 SGDLS and CDR2 YYNGEE. The CDR3 spells CASSVGGQGAHEQYF. The CDR3 region has the DNA TGTGCCAGCAGCGTAGGGGGACAGGGGGCCCACGAGCAGTACTTC. The entire variable domain, with the rest obtained from reference TRBV9 and TRBJ2-7, is as follows: DSGVTQTPKHLITATGQRVTLRCSPRSGDLSVYWYQQSLDQGLQFLIQYYNGEERAKGNILERFSAQQFPDLHSELNLSSLELGDSALYFCASSVGGQGAHEQYFGPGTRLTVT.

This clone has only one observation. The chain employs TRBV9 and TRBJ1-2, with D perhaps TRBD1 (5 bases). Looked up from germline, CDR1 is SGDLS and CDR2 is YYNGEE. V was clipped by 3 bases and J by 3 bases, with 15 bases between them. The CDR3 is 15 amino acids. CDR3 region: CASSAGWGGDYGYTF. The CDR3 region has the DNA TGTGCCAGCAGCGCCGGGTGGGGGGGGGACTATGGCTACACCTTC.

This clone was picked up a small number of times. The rearrangement uses TRBV5-1 and TRBJ1-1; possible D gene TRBD1, 5 bases. Trimming pared 0 bases from V and 6 bases from J, leaving 12 bases between. Germline V gene data show CDR1 as SGHRS and CDR2 as YFSETQ. The CDR3 length is 14 residues. The CDR3 nucleotides read TGCGCCAGCAGCTTGGTAAGGGGTTTGGCTGAAGCTTTCTTT. Translated, it gives CASSLVRGLAEAFF.

This chain uses TRBV15 with TRBJ2-7, with D possibly matching TRBD1 (5 bases). This CDR3 is built from 13 residues. Germline V lookup: CDR1 LNHNV, CDR2 YYDKDF (reference sequence). The V end was cut by 5 bases, the J end by 2 bases, with 10 bases between. The CDR3 reads CATSADSPYEQYF. DNA for the CDR3: TGTGCCACCAGCGCAGACAGCCCCTACGAGCAGTACTTC.

The rearrangement uses TRBV14 and TRBJ2-1; TRBD2 aligns across 7 bases. V was clipped by 0 bases and J by 4 bases; unmatched bases: 12. The CDR3 spans 18 residues. Germline lookup yields CDR1 SGHDN and CDR2 FVKESK. This CDR3 is CASSQDLLLREPYNEQFF. CDR3 coding DNA: TGTGCCAGCAGCCAAGACCTCCTCTTGCGGGAGCCGTACAATGAGCAGTTCTTC.

The genes are TRBV5-1 and TRBJ2-7; the D is unclear. Between the trimmed V and J ends, which lost 2 bases and 5 bases, there was a span of 8 bases. The germline V gene encodes CDR1 SGHRS and CDR2 YFSETQ. This CDR3 contains 12 residues. This chain's CDR3 is CASSLTANEQYF. The CDR3 DNA reads as TGCGCCAGCAGCTTAACAGCCAACGAGCAGTACTTC.

The rearrangement links TRBV27 to TRBJ1-5, with 9 bases lining up with TRBD1. The CDR3 length is 16 residues. V lost 6 bases, J lost 3 bases, and 9 bases stayed unmatched. Germline V gene lookup returns CDR1 MNHEY and CDR2 SMNVEV (reference sequence). The CDR3 DNA reads as TGTGCCAGCAGCCGCTTACAGGGGGCTAACAATCAGCCCCAGCATTTT. Protein sequence: CASSRLQGANNQPQHF.

This rearrangement joins TRBV11-2 to TRBJ2-7, with 8 bases fitting TRBD2. Germline V gene lookup returns CDR1 SGHAT and CDR2 FQNNGV. This CDR3 has 14 residues. V was clipped by 5 bases and J by 3 bases; unmatched bases: 6. The CDR3 here is CASSNPGGRYEQYF. In DNA form, the CDR3 reads TGTGCCAGCAGCAATCCGGGGGGGCGCTACGAGCAGTACTTC. Combining the CDR3 with reference TRBV11-2 and TRBJ2-7 gives the whole variable domain EAGVAQSPRYKIIEKRQSVAFWCNPISGHATLYWYQQILGQGPKLLIQFQNNGVVDDSQLPKDRFSAERLKGVDSTLKIQPAKLEDSAVYLCASSNPGGRYEQYFGPGTRLTVT.

Only one count was recorded for this clone. V is TRBV4-1 and J is TRBJ2-3; the D gene is possibly TRBD1 (6 bases). CDR1 MGHRA and CDR2 YSYEKL come from the germline V gene. Trimming took off 4 bases at V and 2 bases at J, with 10 bases between the two ends. The CDR3 loop spans 14 amino acids. The CDR3 DNA follows: TGCGCCAGCAGCCCCGGGACACTCACAGATACGCAGTATTTT. Its translation is CASSPGTLTDTQYF.

A word on this clone: One end of the junction varies from germline; a read error may be responsible. The chain has TRBV20-1 and TRBJ2-4, with D perhaps TRBD2 (6 bases). The germline CDR1 and CDR2 sequences are DFQATT and SNEGSKA (reference sequence). The CDR3 is made up of 10 amino acids. The CDR3 DNA reads TGCAGTGCTGGCGGGAACCCGAGGAACTTC. Its translation is CSAGGNPRNF.

The CDR3 loop is CASSEGGRATDTQYF. In DNA form, the CDR3 reads TGCGCCAGCAGTGAGGGCGGGAGGGCAACGGACACCCAGTACTTC. The chain carries TRBV10-1 and TRBJ2-5; 9 positions agree with TRBD2. Germline CDR1 WNHNN, CDR2 SYGVQD (reference sequence). Trimming cost V 2 bases and J 8 bases; bases outside gene matches: 9. The CDR3 loop spans 15 amino acids.

The V and J genes are TRBV21-1 and TRBJ2-3; the table gives TRBD2 as D, unverified against the DNA. TRBV21-1 is a listed pseudogene. The length of the CDR3 is 13 residues. Here the CDR3 DNA reads TGTGCCAGCGGGGCTAGCGGCACAGATACGCAGTATTTT. Its protein is CASGASGTDTQYF.

This clone was counted a few times. CDR3 region: CASSSDPGTRSYEQYF. CDR3 nucleotide sequence: TGTGCCAGTAGTTCAGACCCCGGGACTCGCAGCTACGAGCAGTACTTC. V is TRBV19 and J is TRBJ2-7; possibly TRBD2 for D (6 bases). V shed 5 bases and J shed 3 bases, with 20 bases lying between them. The CDR3 has 16 residues. Germline assignment: CDR1 LNHDA and CDR2 SQIVND (reference sequence).

The rearrangement joins TRBV11-2 to TRBJ1-3; 7 nucleotides match TRBD1. Germline V CDR1 and CDR2: SGHAT, FQNNGV. This CDR3 has 15 amino acids. V dropped 2 bases and J dropped 6; count of bases not matched to a gene: 7. CDR3 nucleotides: TGTGCCAGCAGCTTAAGAGGGGGCAGGGAAAACACCATATATTTT. It encodes CASSLRGGRENTIYF.

This clone was detected only a few times. V is TRBV7-6 and J is TRBJ2-7; maybe TRBD2 (5 bases). The V end lost 5 bases, the J end lost 2 bases, and 10 bases lay between the germline ends. Germline V gives CDR1 SGHVS, CDR2 FNYEAQ. This CDR3 is built from 13 residues. In DNA, the CDR3 is TGTGCCAGCAGCCCCAGCGGCACCTACGAGCAGTACTTC. Translating it yields CASSPSGTYEQYF.

The chain employs TRBV7-2 and TRBJ2-2, with TRBD2 identical over 10 bases. The J segment lost 1 base and the V segment lost 7 bases, leaving 9 bases of the junction unmatched. Germline V gives CDR1 SGHTA, CDR2 FQGNSA. This CDR3 has 17 residues. CDR3 amino acids: CASTQSSGSVNTGELFF. CDR3 coding DNA: TGTGCCAGCACTCAATCTAGCGGGAGTGTGAACACCGGGGAGCTGTTTTTT.

This chain connects TRBV28 to TRBJ1-3, with D maybe TRBD1 (6 bases). Between the trimmed V and J ends, which lost 5 bases and 2 bases, there was a span of 13 bases. The length of the CDR3 is 15 residues. Per germline, CDR1 MDHEN and CDR2 SYDVKM. Written as DNA, the CDR3 is TGTGCCAGCAGTCCCACGGGGGGCCCTGGAAACACCATATATTTT. Protein product: CASSPTGGPGNTIYF. Together with reference TRBV28 and TRBJ1-3, the CDR3 gives the full variable domain: DVKVTQSSRYLVKRTGEKVFLECVQDMDHENMFWYRQDPGLGLRLIYFSYDVKMKEKGDIPEGYSVSREKKERFSLILESASTNQTSMYLCASSPTGGPGNTIYFGEGSWLTVV.